These T cell receptor beta chains were read from a single sample in a study of technical replicates of blood from a handful of donors. Sequencing was performed with immunoSEQ multiplex PCR; in TCRdb, only in-frame clones are kept and a portion is missing. The sample consists of tens of thousands of clones, under 99% of them appearing once. Sequenced: T cells isolated from PBMCs. All receptors derive from a human donor in good health. Both conserved end residues are trimmed from each CDR3. A D gene is named only where the DNA matches it firmly. Clone size is shown for a subset of rows, as once, few, many or a class of expanded clone.

CDR3	D	V	size
ASSPDSYGYT	NA	TRBV25-1	NA
ASSPVALISSTDTQY	NA	TRBV27	once
AWNRDYPYEQY	NA	TRBV30	NA
ASSRLGFRDTQY	NA	TRBV6-5	NA
ASSLDSSYEQY	NA	TRBV7-9	NA
ASSLNLAIYGYT	NA	TRBV7-3	NA
ASSLPGTPNTEAF	NA	TRBV11-3	NA
ASSRDSSYEQY	TRBD1	TRBV19	NA
AWSPTNYGYT	NA	TRBV30	NA
ASGLDSGGAKNIQY	NA	TRBV21-1	once
ASSSNSGRKREQF	TRBD2	TRBV6-5	few
ASSVFNEQF	NA	TRBV27	NA
ASSPHLNQPQH	NA	TRBV18	NA
ASSQESYASNEQF	NA	TRBV4-2	NA
ASSFRNTEAF	NA	TRBV7-9	NA
ASSYRGYETQY	NA	TRBV6-6	NA
ASSLEQMNTEAF	NA	TRBV5-1	NA
ASNYNHGELF	NA	TRBV25-1	NA
ASSSNRFQETQY	NA	TRBV11-3	once
SASTGLEAF	NA	TRBV20-1	NA
ASSVQANTEAF	NA	TRBV9	NA
ASSLGGRKETQY	TRBD2	TRBV7-3	NA
ASSPRNQPQH	NA	TRBV5-5	NA
ASSPGGDYGYT	NA	TRBV7-9	NA
ASSMDSLEQQY	NA	TRBV7-2	NA
ASSPGGSYEQY	NA	TRBV9	NA
ASSPLGQSYEQY	TRBD1	TRBV28	NA
ASSRDRGSGNTIY	TRBD1	TRBV18	once
ASSPGGSGYEQY	NA	TRBV9	NA
ASSEGGVYGYT	NA	TRBV9	NA
AWSLGGVETQY	NA	TRBV30	NA
SAREFYEQY	NA	TRBV20-1	NA
ASSLLAGLSEAF	NA	TRBV27	once
ASRQAGSTDTQY	NA	TRBV7-3	NA
ASSLGLLNTEAF	NA	TRBV7-8	NA
ASSLAASSYEQY	NA	TRBV11-2	NA
ASSQTGGNEQY	TRBD1	TRBV4-3	NA
ASSFTQYEQY	NA	TRBV5-6	once
ASSSYRDGSTEAF	NA	TRBV28	NA
ASRFGLAGYTDTQY	TRBD2	TRBV5-6	NA
ASSFPSGSSYNEQF	TRBD2	TRBV6-6	NA
ASSQEGSGAVTDTQY	NA	TRBV4-2	NA
ASSSSSYEQY	NA	TRBV5-1	once
ASSLGSGRYNEQF	TRBD2	TRBV7-3	NA
ASSTMDRDRSFLNTGELF	TRBD1	TRBV27	NA
ASSGDRNTEAF	TRBD1	TRBV2	NA
AWSVLDYEQY	NA	TRBV30	NA
ASGSSGGGQF	TRBD2	TRBV2	NA
SVEVPYRGDYEQY	NA	TRBV29-1	NA
ASSIPQGELYNEQF	TRBD1	TRBV19	once
ASSVGWREGSETQY	TRBD2	TRBV9	NA
ASSATGTSVTDTQY	TRBD2	TRBV9	NA
ASSNSGGAYEQY	TRBD1	TRBV19	NA
ASSSPYEQY	NA	TRBV28	NA
ASSSDGSGRGEQF	TRBD2	TRBV7-2	NA
SVEGGASTDTQY	NA	TRBV29-1	NA
ASSIRRGAYGYT	NA	TRBV19	NA
ASGYYRERNEQF	NA	TRBV14	NA
AISEGSPNEQF	NA	TRBV10-3	NA
ASSVQLSTGELF	NA	TRBV6-4	NA